The clone carrying this TCR beta chain was seen repeatedly, ten times or more. No antigen is known for it. CDR1 ENHRY and CDR2 SYGVKD come from the germline V gene. The CDR3 runs 15 residues. V dropped 0 bases and J dropped 0 bases, with 6 bases sitting between them. Lactation, pregnancy, other autoimmune disease or uncontrolled infection excluded patients. Amplified regions were TCR beta CDR3 sequences from RNA transcripts. First-round RT-PCR of the TCR CDR3 relied on the HTBI primer set. TCRdb re-analysed the multiplex PCR reads in MiXCR, keeping a single row per CDR3 protein. This sample has hundreds of thousands of distinct CDR3 sequences; about 13% occur once, and the top ten carry 9.2%. The record originates from a study of T cells in Graves' hyperthyroidism and ophthalmopathy. Notes on the study in general: The model foresaw ophthalmopathy a median around 6.8 months prior to onset. Appearing also in blood were most of the thyroid clonotypes expanded above 0.001. A model using 13 V-J features told ophthalmopathy apart from stable hyperthyroidism.

The sequencing input was blood. The TCR sequence derives from a woman in her late teens or twenties with Graves' hyperthyroidism. The chain is built from TRBV10-3 and TRBJ1-5; D gene ambiguous. The CDR3 region is CAISESGSSNQPQHF. DNA of the CDR3: TGTGCCATCAGTGAGTCCGGCAGTAGCAATCAGCCCCAGCATTTT.